This TCR beta chain was obtained from a study of blood T cell repertoires in COVID-19. Method: immunoSEQ multiplex PCR; TCRdb's copy keeps in-frame clones and lacks some. The data show roughly 60,000 clones, about four fifths seen once. V was clipped by 1 base and J by 4 bases, with 14 bases between them. This CDR3 spans 15 amino acids. CDR1 and CDR2 from the germline V gene are SGHRS and YFSETQ. The TCR comes from a human donor in a cohort sampled during active COVID-19. Sequenced: peripheral blood. The rearrangement uses TRBV5-1 and TRBJ1-1; no definite D call. In nucleotides, the CDR3 is TGCGCCAGCAGCTTGACAAGCCTCGGGAGCACTGAAGCTTTCTTT. This encodes CASSLTSLGSTEAFF.